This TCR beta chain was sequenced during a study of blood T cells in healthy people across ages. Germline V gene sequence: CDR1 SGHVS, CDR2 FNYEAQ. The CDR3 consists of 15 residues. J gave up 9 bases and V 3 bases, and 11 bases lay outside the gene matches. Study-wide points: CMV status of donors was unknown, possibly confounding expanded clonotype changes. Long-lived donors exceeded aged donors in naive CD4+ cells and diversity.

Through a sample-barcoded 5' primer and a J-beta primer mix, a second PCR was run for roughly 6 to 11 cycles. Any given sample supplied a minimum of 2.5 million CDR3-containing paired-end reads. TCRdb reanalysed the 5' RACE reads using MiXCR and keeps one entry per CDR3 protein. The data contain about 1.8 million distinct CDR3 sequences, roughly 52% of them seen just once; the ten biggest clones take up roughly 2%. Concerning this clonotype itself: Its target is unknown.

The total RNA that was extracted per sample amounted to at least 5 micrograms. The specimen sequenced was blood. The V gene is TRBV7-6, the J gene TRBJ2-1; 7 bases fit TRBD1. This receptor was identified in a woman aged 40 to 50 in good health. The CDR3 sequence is CASSLEVRGNSEQFF. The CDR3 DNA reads TGTGCCAGCAGCTTGGAAGTCAGGGGGAATAGTGAGCAGTTCTTC. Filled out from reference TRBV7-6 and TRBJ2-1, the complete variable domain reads GAGVSQSPRYKVTKRGQDVALRCDPISGHVSLYWYRQALGQGPEFLTYFNYEAQQDKSGLPNDRFSAERPEGSISTLTIQRTEQRDSAMYRCASSLEVRGNSEQFFGPGTRLTVL.